The rows below give T cell receptor beta chains drawn from one sample of a study of T cell repertoires in cytomegalovirus infection. TCRdb re-analysed the reads in MiXCR, keeping a single row per CDR3 protein. The table lists some 180,000 distinct CDR3 sequences, about 17% of them singletons. The sequenced sample consisted of CD8+ T cells from PBMCs. These receptors were taken from a human donor in good health (CMV status not recorded). Some clones in this sample may be carry-over from other donors' samples. Each CDR3 is given without its conserved first and last residue.

j_call v_call cdr3_aa
TRBJ2-1 TRBV6-2/TRBV6-3 ASSPAPDGSWEQF
TRBJ2-7 TRBV6-1 ASSYATNSYEQY
TRBJ2-2 TRBV7-2 ASSPRWAGELF
TRBJ1-1 TRBV19 ASTLGNTEAF
TRBJ1-1 TRBV28 ASSVDRPPGGTEAF
TRBJ1-4 TRBV27 ASSLQTANEKLF
TRBJ2-1 TRBV6-2/TRBV6-3 ASSPPGYNEQF
TRBJ2-2 TRBV7-3 ASSSRAGVTGELF
TRBJ1-2 TRBV6-2/TRBV6-3 ASSYSIDIL
TRBJ1-6 TRBV7-2 ASTTSRDHNSPLH
TRBJ2-1 TRBV7-9 ASSSGGPSYNEQF
TRBJ2-2 TRBV7-6 ASSLAAEGDTGELF
TRBJ1-2 TRBV6-1 ASSETRQGAIYGYT
TRBJ1-1 TRBV11-2 ASSLDVLAGGEAF
TRBJ2-2 TRBV6-2/TRBV6-3 ASSYGPTNTGELF
TRBJ2-1 TRBV12-3/TRBV12-4 ASTLEVLGGVSYNEQF
TRBJ1-2 TRBV5-4 ASSLPGYGYT
TRBJ1-4 TRBV7-2 ASSLGKGTVDEKLF
TRBJ2-3 TRBV13 ASSSGTRGDTQY
TRBJ1-5 TRBV7-6 ASSRVSNQPQH
TRBJ1-1 TRBV7-9 ASSPQGGQDQAF
TRBJ2-7 TRBV19 ASSIETGSPYEQY
TRBJ2-3 TRBV28 ASSLDGSGGTGIPPSTDTQY
TRBJ1-6 TRBV6-5 ASSYVGRENPVDDSPLH
TRBJ1-5 TRBV28 ASSFTSTDYSNQPQH
TRBJ2-7 TRBV7-2 ASSPYTLPYEQY
TRBJ1-5 TRBV7-8 ASSWGFNQPQH
TRBJ1-6 TRBV6-6 ASSTGTYNSPLH
TRBJ2-2 TRBV6-2/TRBV6-3 ASSYRQTTGELF
TRBJ1-5 TRBV2 ASRDRTRNQPQH
TRBJ2-7 TRBV2 AVNLPETGGDEQY
TRBJ1-1 TRBV29-1 SVPANTEAF
TRBJ1-4 TRBV2 ASRGTGTKEKLF
TRBJ2-2 TRBV5-4 ASSSTGTTGELF
TRBJ1-1 TRBV20-1 SARDMRQGLSNTEAF
TRBJ2-7 TRBV7-9 ASSQRAYEQY
TRBJ1-3 TRBV7-8 ASSLGWEEISGNTIY
TRBJ1-1 TRBV29-1 SVEGAQLNTEAF
TRBJ2-2 TRBV7-2 ASSLRRGNTGELF
TRBJ1-5 TRBV28 ASSFLQGNSNQPQH
TRBJ1-4 TRBV6-1 ASSDSGDEKLF
TRBJ2-1 TRBV12-3/TRBV12-4 ASSYYTGTYNEQF
TRBJ2-3 TRBV7-2 ASSLGGGSRTDTQY
TRBJ2-3 TRBV27 ASSLAASTDTQY
TRBJ2-1 TRBV11-2 ASSLAGGSGGEQF
TRBJ2-1 TRBV5-1 ASSPPGREQF